Sequencing of this T cell receptor beta chain was carried out in a study of shared clonotypes between healthy human individuals. Germline CDR1 SQVTM, CDR2 ANQGSEA. The J segment lost 8 bases and the V segment lost 6 bases, leaving 8 bases of the junction unmatched. This CDR3 spans 14 amino acids. A note on this clone: Its antigen is not identified.

Data came from immunoSEQ multiplex PCR; TCRdb stores just in-frame clones and leaves some out. The sample consists of more than 600,000 clones, around 92% of them appearing once. In the naive CD8 group, cells lacked CD45RO and were positively selected for CCR7, so terminally differentiated effector memory CD45RA+ cells were left out. General study findings and limits: Sharing across four donors was highest in naive CD4 (around 5%) and lowest in memory CD8 (0.4%).

The sequencing input was naive CD8+ T cells sorted from blood. The chain couples TRBV29-1 to TRBJ2-1; TRBD2 matches at 12 bases. The source is a man in his thirties or forties in good health. The CDR3 sequence is CSVAGTSGYDEQFF. Here the CDR3 DNA reads TGCAGCGTCGCCGGGACTAGCGGGTATGATGAGCAGTTCTTC.